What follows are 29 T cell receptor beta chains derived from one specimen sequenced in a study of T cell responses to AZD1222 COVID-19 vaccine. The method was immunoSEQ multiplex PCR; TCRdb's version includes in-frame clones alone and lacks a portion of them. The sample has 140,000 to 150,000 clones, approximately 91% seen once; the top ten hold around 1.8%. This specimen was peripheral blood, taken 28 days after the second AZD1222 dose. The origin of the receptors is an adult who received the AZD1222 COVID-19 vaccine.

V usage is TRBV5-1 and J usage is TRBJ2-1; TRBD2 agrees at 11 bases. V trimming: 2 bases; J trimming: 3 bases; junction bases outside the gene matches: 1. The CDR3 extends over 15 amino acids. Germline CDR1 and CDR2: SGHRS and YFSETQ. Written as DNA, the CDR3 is TGCGCCAGCAGCTTAGGGACTAGCGGCTACAATGAGCAGTTCTTC. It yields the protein CASSLGTSGYNEQFF.

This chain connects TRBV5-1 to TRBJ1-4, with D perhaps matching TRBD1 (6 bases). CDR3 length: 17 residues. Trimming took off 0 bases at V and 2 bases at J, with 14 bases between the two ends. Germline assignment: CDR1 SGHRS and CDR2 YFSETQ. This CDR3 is CASSLERWGRTNEKLFF. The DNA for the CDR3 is TGCGCCAGCAGCTTGGAGAGATGGGGGCGGACTAATGAAAAACTGTTTTTT.

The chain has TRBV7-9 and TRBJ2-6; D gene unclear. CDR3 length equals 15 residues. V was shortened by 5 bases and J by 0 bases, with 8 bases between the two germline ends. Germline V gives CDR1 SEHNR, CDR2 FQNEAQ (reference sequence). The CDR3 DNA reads TGTGCCAGCAGCCTCGATTTCTCTGGGGCCAACGTCCTGACTTTC. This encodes CASSLDFSGANVLTF.

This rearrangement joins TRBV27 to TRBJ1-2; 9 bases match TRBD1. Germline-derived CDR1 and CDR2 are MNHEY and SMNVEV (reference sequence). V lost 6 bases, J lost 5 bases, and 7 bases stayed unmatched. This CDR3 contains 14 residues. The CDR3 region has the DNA TGTGCCAGCAGGGATATACAGGGGGCTTATGGCTACACCTTC. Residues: CASRDIQGAYGYTF.

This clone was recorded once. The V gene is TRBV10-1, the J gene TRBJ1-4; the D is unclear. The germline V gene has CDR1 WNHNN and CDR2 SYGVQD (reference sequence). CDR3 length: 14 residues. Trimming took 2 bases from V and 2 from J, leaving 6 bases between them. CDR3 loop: CASSEGFTNEKLFF. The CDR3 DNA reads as TGCGCCAGCAGTGAGGGCTTCACTAATGAAAAACTGTTTTTT.

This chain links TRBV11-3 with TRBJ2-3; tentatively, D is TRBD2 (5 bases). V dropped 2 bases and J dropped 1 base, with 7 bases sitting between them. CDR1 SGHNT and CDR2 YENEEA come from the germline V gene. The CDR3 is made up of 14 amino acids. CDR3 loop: CASSLNSGTDTQYF. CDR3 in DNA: TGTGCCAGCAGCTTAAATAGCGGCACAGATACGCAGTATTTT.

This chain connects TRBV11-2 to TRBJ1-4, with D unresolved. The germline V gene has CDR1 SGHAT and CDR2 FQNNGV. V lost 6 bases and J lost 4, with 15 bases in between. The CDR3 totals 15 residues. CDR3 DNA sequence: TGTGCCAGCAGTCCCTCGGGCAAAGATAATGAAAAACTGTTTTTT. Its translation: CASSPSGKDNEKLFF.

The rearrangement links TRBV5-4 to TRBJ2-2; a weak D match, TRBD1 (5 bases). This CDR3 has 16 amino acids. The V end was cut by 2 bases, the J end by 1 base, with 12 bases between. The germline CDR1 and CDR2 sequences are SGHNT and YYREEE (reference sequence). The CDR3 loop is CASSLGAGMNTGELFF. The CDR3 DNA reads TGTGCCAGCAGCTTAGGGGCAGGGATGAACACCGGGGAGCTGTTTTTT.

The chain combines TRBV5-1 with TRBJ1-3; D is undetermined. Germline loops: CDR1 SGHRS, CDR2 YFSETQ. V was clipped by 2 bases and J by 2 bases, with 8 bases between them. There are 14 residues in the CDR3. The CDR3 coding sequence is TGCGCCAGCAGCTTTGGGAGGGCTGGAAACACCATATATTTT. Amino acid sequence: CASSFGRAGNTIYF.

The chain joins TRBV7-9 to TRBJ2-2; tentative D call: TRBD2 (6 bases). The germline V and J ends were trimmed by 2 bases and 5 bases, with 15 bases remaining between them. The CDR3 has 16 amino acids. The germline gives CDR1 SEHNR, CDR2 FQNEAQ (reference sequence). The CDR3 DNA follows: TGTGCCAGCAGCTTATCCTGGGGGGAAAAAACCGGGGAGCTGTTTTTT. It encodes CASSLSWGEKTGELFF. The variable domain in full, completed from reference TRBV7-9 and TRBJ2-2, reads DTGVSQNPRHKITKRGQNVTFRCDPISEHNRLYWYRQTLGQGPEFLTYFQNEAQLEKSRLLSDRFSAERPKGSFSTLEIQRTEQGDSAMYLCASSLSWGEKTGELFFGEGSRLTVL.

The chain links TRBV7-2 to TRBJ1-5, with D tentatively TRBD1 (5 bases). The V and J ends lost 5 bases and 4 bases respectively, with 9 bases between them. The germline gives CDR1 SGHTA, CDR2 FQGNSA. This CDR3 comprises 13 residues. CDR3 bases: TGTGCCAGCAGCCGGGACCCAAATCAGCCCCAGCATTTT. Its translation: CASSRDPNQPQHF. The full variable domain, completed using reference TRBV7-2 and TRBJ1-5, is GAGVSQSPSNKVTEKGKDVELRCDPISGHTALYWYRQSLGQGLEFLIYFQGNSAPDKSGLPSDRFSAERTGGSVSTLTIQRTQQEDSAVYLCASSRDPNQPQHFGDGTRLSIL.

The CDR3 coding sequence is TGTGCCAGCAGCGTAGGGGACAGCCTGGATGGAAACACCATATATTTT. Protein sequence: CASSVGDSLDGNTIYF. This rearrangement joins TRBV9 to TRBJ1-3; 7 nucleotides align to TRBD1. The CDR3 length is 16 residues. Per germline, CDR1 SGDLS and CDR2 YYNGEE. Unmatched junction bases numbered 6, after V lost 0 bases and J lost 3 bases. The full variable domain, rest sourced from reference TRBV9 and TRBJ1-3, is DSGVTQTPKHLITATGQRVTLRCSPRSGDLSVYWYQQSLDQGLQFLIQYYNGEERAKGNILERFSAQQFPDLHSELNLSSLELGDSALYFCASSVGDSLDGNTIYFGEGSWLTVV.

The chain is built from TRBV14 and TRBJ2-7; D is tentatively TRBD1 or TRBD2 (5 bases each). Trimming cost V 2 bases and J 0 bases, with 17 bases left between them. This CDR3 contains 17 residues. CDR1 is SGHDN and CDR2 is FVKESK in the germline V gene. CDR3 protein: CASSQNTGGGFSYEQYF. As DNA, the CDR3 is TGTGCCAGCAGCCAAAATACAGGTGGGGGATTCTCCTACGAGCAGTACTTC.

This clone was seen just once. CDR3 sequence (DNA): TGTGCCAGCAGCTTCAGGCAGGGCGCTAACACTGAAGCTTTCTTT. Its protein product is CASSFRQGANTEAFF. The chain joins TRBV7-3 to TRBJ1-1; a weak D match, TRBD1 (5 bases). The CDR3 spans 15 residues. Germline V lookup: CDR1 SGHTA, CDR2 FQGTGA. Between the trimmed V and J ends, which lost 3 bases and 2 bases, there was a span of 13 bases.

The CDR3 protein is CASRPGDSSGELFF. CDR3 bases: TGTGCCAGCAGGCCTGGGGATTCTTCCGGGGAGCTGTTTTTT. This sequence joins TRBV6-5 and TRBJ2-2; D is unclear. The CDR3 loop spans 14 amino acids. CDR1 MNHEY and CDR2 SVGAGI come from the germline V gene. V dropped 6 bases and J dropped 6 bases, with 14 bases sitting between them.

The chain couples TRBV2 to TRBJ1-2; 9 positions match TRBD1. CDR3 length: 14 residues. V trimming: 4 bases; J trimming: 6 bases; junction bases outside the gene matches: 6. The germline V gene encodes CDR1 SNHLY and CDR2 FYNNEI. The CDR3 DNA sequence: TGTGCCAGCAGTGCCCCCGGGACAGGGAATGGCTACACCTTC. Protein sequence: CASSAPGTGNGYTF.

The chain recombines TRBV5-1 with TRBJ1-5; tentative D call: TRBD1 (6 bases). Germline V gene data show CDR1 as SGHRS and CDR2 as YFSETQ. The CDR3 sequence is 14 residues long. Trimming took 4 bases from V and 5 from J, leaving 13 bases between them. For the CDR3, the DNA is TGCGCCAGCAGCGTACAGGGAGGGGATCAGCCCCAGCATTTT. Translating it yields CASSVQGGDQPQHF. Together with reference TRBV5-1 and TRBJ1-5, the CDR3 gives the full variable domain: KAGVTQTPRYLIKTRGQQVTLSCSPISGHRSVSWYQQTPGQGLQFLFEYFSETQRNKGNFPGRFSGRQFSNSRSEMNVSTLELGDSALYLCASSVQGGDQPQHFGDGTRLSIL.

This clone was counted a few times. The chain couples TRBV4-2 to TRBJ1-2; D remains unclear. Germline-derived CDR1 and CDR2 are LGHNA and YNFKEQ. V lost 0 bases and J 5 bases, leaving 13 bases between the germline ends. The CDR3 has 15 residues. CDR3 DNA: TGTGCCAGCAGCCAAGATACAACGACGGAGTATGGCTACACCTTC. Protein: CASSQDTTTEYGYTF.

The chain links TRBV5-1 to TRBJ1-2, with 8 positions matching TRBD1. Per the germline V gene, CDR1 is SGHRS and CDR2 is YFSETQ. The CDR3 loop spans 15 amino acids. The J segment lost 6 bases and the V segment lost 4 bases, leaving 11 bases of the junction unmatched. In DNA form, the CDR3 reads TGCGCCAGCAGCCCGGGGGACAGGCAAGGCGATGGCTACACCTTC. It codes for CASSPGDRQGDGYTF. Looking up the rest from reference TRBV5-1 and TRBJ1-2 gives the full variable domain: KAGVTQTPRYLIKTRGQQVTLSCSPISGHRSVSWYQQTPGQGLQFLFEYFSETQRNKGNFPGRFSGRQFSNSRSEMNVSTLELGDSALYLCASSPGDRQGDGYTFGSGTRLTVV.

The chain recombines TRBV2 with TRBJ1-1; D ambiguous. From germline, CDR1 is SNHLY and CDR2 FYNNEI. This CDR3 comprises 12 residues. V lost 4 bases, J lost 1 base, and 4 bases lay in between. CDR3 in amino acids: CASSVRNTEAFF. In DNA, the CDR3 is TGTGCCAGCAGTGTCCGGAACACTGAAGCTTTCTTT. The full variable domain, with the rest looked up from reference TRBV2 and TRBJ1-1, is EPEVTQTPSHQVTQMGQEVILRCVPISNHLYFYWYRQILGQKVEFLVSFYNNEISEKSEIFDDQFSVERPDGSNFTLKIRSTKLEDSAMYFCASSVRNTEAFFGQGTRLTVV.

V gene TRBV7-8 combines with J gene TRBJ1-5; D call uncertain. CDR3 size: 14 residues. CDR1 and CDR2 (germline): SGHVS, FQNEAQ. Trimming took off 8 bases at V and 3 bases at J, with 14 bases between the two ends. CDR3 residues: CASRSERSNQPQHF. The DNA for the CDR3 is TGTGCCAGCCGATCGGAACGTTCCAATCAGCCCCAGCATTTT.

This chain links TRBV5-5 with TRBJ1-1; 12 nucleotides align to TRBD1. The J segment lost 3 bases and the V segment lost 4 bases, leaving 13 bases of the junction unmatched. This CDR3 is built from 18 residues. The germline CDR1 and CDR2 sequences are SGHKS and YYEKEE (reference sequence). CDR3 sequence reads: CASSIAGTGGGWDTEAFF. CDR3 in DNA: TGTGCCAGCAGCATCGCCGGGACAGGGGGCGGTTGGGACACTGAAGCTTTCTTT.

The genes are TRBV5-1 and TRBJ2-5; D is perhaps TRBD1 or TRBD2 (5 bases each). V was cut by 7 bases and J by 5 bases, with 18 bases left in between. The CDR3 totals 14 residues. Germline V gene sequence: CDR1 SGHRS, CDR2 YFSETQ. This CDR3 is CASYTGTPGETQYF. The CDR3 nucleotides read TGCGCCAGCTATACCGGGACGCCTGGGGAGACCCAGTACTTC.

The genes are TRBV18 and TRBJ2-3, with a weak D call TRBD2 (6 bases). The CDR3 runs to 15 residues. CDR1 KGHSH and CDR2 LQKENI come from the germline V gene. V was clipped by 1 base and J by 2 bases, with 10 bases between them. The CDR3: CASSPRTGDTDTQYF. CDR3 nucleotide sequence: TGTGCCAGCTCACCACGAACGGGGGACACAGATACGCAGTATTTT.

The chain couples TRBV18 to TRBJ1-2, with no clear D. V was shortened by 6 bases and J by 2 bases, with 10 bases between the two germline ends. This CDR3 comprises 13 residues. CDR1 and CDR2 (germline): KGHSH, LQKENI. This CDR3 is CASSREPNYGYTF. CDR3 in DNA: TGTGCCAGCTCCCGAGAACCGAACTATGGCTACACCTTC.

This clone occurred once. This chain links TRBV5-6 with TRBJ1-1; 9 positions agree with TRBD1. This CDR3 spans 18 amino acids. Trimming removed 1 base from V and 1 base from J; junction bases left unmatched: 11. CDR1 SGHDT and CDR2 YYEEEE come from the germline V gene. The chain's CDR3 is CASSLFGTGKDPNTEAFF. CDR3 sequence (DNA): TGTGCCAGCAGCTTGTTCGGGACAGGGAAGGATCCGAACACTGAAGCTTTCTTT.

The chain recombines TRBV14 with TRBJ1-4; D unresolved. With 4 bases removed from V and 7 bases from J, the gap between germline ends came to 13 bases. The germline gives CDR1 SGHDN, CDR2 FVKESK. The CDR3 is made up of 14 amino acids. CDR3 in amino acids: CASSRSEPGEKLFF. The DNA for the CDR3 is TGTGCCAGCAGCCGTAGTGAACCGGGTGAAAAACTGTTTTTT.

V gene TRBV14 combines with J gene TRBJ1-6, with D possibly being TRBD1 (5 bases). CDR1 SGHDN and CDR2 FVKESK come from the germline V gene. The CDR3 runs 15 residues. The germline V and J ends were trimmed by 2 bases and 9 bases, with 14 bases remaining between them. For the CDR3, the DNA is TGTGCCAGCAGCCAATTAATAAGGGGATCTTCACCCCTCCACTTT. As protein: CASSQLIRGSSPLHF.

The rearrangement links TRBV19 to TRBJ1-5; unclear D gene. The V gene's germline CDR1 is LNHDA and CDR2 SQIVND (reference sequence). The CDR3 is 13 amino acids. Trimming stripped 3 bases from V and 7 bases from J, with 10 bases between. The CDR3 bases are TGTGCCAGTAGTATGTCCGCATACCAGCCCCAGCATTTT. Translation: CASSMSAYQPQHF.